This T cell receptor (beta chain) was recovered during a study of radiation and T cells in renal cell carcinoma. Method: immunoSEQ multiplex PCR; TCRdb's copy keeps in-frame clones and lacks some. The profile shows roughly 80,000 clones, less than 90% of them singletons. Germline CDR1 and CDR2: LNHDA and SQIVND (reference sequence). This CDR3 is built from 15 residues. V was pared by 5 bases and J by 6 bases, with 7 bases of the junction left unmatched. Sample time point: blood 4 weeks post-SBRT, at nephrectomy. Indicated treatment: 15 Gy SBRT to primary tumor, nephrectomy 4 weeks later. The patient's renal cell carcinoma had clear cell pathology. Study-wide results and limits: In blood, top tumor clones expanded by 2 weeks, shrinking by 4. Without pretreatment biopsies, baseline tumor clonotype presence was undetermined.

For this clone: Antigen specificity is unknown.

The chain uses TRBV19 and TRBJ2-1, with TRBD2 matching 10 bases. The receptor was isolated from a woman aged 60 to 75 with renal cell carcinoma. This specimen consisted of blood, obtained from a patient whose treatment included radiotherapy and nephrectomy. This CDR3 is CASSLSGGGPNEQFF. The CDR3 nucleotides read TGTGCCAGTAGTTTGAGCGGGGGGGGCCCCAATGAGCAGTTCTTC.